The 25 T cell receptor gamma chains below were found in one sample sequenced in a study of gamma-delta T cells after stem cell transplantation. TCRdb re-called the RT-PCR reads using CATT. This table holds more than 75 gamma-chain clones. Source material: gamma-delta T cells. The receptors shown here come from a human donor. It is not recorded whose cells these are; they may come from a transplant donor.

This clone was counted a few times. With a far larger clone one base away, a read error is the likely cause. Other DNA sequences in this sample translate to the same CDR3. This chain joins TRGV5 and TRGJ1 or TRGJ2. In germline, CDR1 is VINAFY, CDR2 YDVSNSKD. The CDR3 loop spans 11 amino acids. The CDR3 nucleotides read TGTGCCACCTGGGACAGGAATAAGAAGCTCTTT. Protein sequence: CATWDRNKKLF.

As regards this clone: A far larger clone is a single base away, which makes a read error likely. This same CDR3 is encoded by further DNA sequences in the sample. The chain joins TRGV9 to TRGJP. Germline values: CDR1 GITISATS, CDR2 ISYDGTV (reference sequence). This CDR3 spans 16 amino acids. The CDR3 spells CALWESQELGKKIKVF. DNA of the CDR3: TGTGCCTTGTGGGAGTCTCAGGAGTTGGGCAAAAAAATCAAAGTATTT.

In this sample, this clone is hyperexpanded. Other DNA sequences in this sample translate to the same CDR3. V is TRGV9 and J is TRGJ1 or TRGJ2. Germline CDR1 and CDR2: GITISATS and ISYDGTV (reference sequence). V shed 2 bases, J shed 0 bases, and the junction held 1 base outside the gene matches. The CDR3 has 13 amino acids. The CDR3, as DNA: TGTGCCTTGTGGGAGGGGAATTATTATAAGAAACTCTTT. Encoded protein: CALWEGNYYKKLF.

This clone is hyperexpanded. This same CDR3 is encoded by further DNA sequences in the sample. V gene TRGV2 combines with J gene TRGJ1 or TRGJ2. The J segment lost 3 bases and the V segment lost 0 bases, leaving 2 bases of the junction unmatched. The CDR3 is made up of 13 amino acids. Germline CDR1 EGSNGY, CDR2 YDSYNSKV. As DNA, the CDR3 is TGTGCCACCTGGGACGGGACTTATTATAAGAAACTCTTT. Translating it yields CATWDGTYYKKLF.

A note on this clone: A far larger clone differs by one base, so this is likely a read error. The V call is TRGV9, the J call TRGJP. Germline-derived CDR1 and CDR2 are GITISATS and ISYDGTV (reference sequence). This CDR3 contains 16 residues. V lost 5 bases, J lost 7 bases, and 8 bases stayed unmatched. CDR3 bases: TGTGCCTTGTGGGGGTCTCAGGAGTTGGGCAAAAAAATCAAGGTATTT. This gives the protein CALWGSQELGKKIKVF.

The sample holds a few counts of this clone. This probably arose from a read error, given a far larger clone one base away. Other DNA sequences in this sample translate to the same CDR3. This chain links TRGV8 with TRGJ1 or TRGJ2. The CDR3 totals 14 residues. CDR1 and CDR2 from the germline V gene are VENAVY and YDSYNSRV. CDR3 sequence (DNA): TGTGCCACCTGGGATAGGCGTAACCATTACAAGAAACTCTTT. It codes for CATWDRRNHYKKLF.

The V gene is TRGV4, the J gene TRGJ1 or TRGJ2. The germline CDR1 and CDR2 sequences are EGSTGY and YDSYTSSV. CDR3 size: 12 residues. The J segment lost 1 base and the V segment lost 3 bases, leaving 0 bases of the junction unmatched. In DNA, the CDR3 is TGTGCCACCTGGGATAATTATTATAAGAAACTCTTT. Its protein is CATWDNYYKKLF.

Comments on this clone: A read error is likely here: a far larger clone is one base away. V usage is TRGV8 and J usage is TRGJ1 or TRGJ2. The germline V gene has CDR1 VENAVY and CDR2 YDSYNSRV. The CDR3 loop spans 12 amino acids. CDR3 coding DNA: TGTGCCTCCTGGGATCGTTATTATAAGAAACTCTTT. It translates to CASWDRYYKKLF.

A word on this clone: A single base is all that separates this from a far larger clone, so a read error is likely. Other nucleotide sequences from this sample produce the same CDR3. V usage is TRGV2 and J usage is TRGJ1 or TRGJ2. The CDR3 consists of 13 residues. CDR1 EGSNGY and CDR2 YDSYNSKV come from the germline V gene. The DNA for the CDR3 is TGCGCCACCTGGGACGGGACTTATTATAAGAAACTCTTT. This translates into CATWDGTYYKKLF.

The rearrangement joins TRGV4 to TRGJ1 or TRGJ2. Looked up from germline, CDR1 is EGSTGY and CDR2 is YDSYTSSV. There are 11 residues in the CDR3. The V segment lost 6 bases and the J segment 4 bases; nucleotides outside the gene matches: 3. The chain's CDR3 is CATWTYYKKLF. DNA for the CDR3: TGTGCCACCTGGACCTATTATAAGAAACTCTTT.

This clone was seen a few times. This sequence is one base from a far larger clone and is likely a read error. V is TRGV4 and J is TRGJ1 or TRGJ2. V lost 2 bases, J lost 8 bases, and 12 bases stayed unmatched. CDR1 is EGSTGY and CDR2 is YDSYTSSV in the germline V gene. CDR3 size: 14 residues. This CDR3 is CATWDDRSYHKKLF. CDR3 bases: TGTGCCACCTGGGATGATCGCAGCTATCATAAGAAACTCTTT.

The chain's CDR3 is CALWEAHPQRGQELGKKIKVF. Written as DNA, the CDR3 is TGTGCCTTGTGGGAGGCCCATCCTCAAAGGGGACAAGAGTTGGGCAAAAAAATCAAGGTATTT. The V call is TRGV9, the J call TRGJP. Germline CDR1 GITISATS, CDR2 ISYDGTV (reference sequence). The CDR3 is made up of 21 amino acids. V was pared by 2 bases and J by 4 bases, with 17 bases of the junction left unmatched.

As regards this clone: A far larger clone is only one base removed, so a read error is likely. V gene TRGV9 combines with J gene TRGJP. From germline, CDR1 is GITISATS and CDR2 ISYDGTV (reference sequence). CDR3 size: 17 residues. DNA of the CDR3: TGTGCCTTGCGGGAGGCGCCGCAAGAGTTGGGCAAAAAAATCAAGGTATTT. This translates into CALREAPQELGKKIKVF.

There are a few counts of this clone. The J gene is TRGJP1, the V gene TRGV3. Per germline, CDR1 VTNTFY and CDR2 YDVSTARD (reference sequence). The CDR3 is made up of 15 amino acids. Losses at the gene ends were 2 bases for V and 3 bases for J; bases not matched to a gene: 6. CDR3 coding DNA: TGTGCCACCTGGGACACCCTTGCCACTGGTTGGTTCAAGATATTT. Translation gives CATWDTLATGWFKIF.

This clone has just a few counts. This probably arose from a read error, given a far larger clone one base away. Within the sample, other DNA sequences also encode this same CDR3. This chain links TRGV9 with TRGJP. The CDR3 is made up of 16 amino acids. CDR1 is GITISATS, CDR2 ISYDGTV, per germline (reference sequence). DNA of the CDR3: TGTGCCTTGTGGGAGTCTCAGGAGTTAGGCAAAAAAATCAAGGTATTT. Translating it yields CALWESQELGKKIKVF.

The chain combines TRGV9 with TRGJP. Germline trimming cut 2 bases from V and 5 bases from J; bases unmatched to any gene: 6. This CDR3 spans 17 amino acids. Germline V lookup: CDR1 GITISATS, CDR2 ISYDGTV (reference sequence). The CDR3 is CALWEAGKELGKKIKVF. The CDR3 nucleotides are TGTGCCTTGTGGGAGGCTGGAAAAGAGTTGGGCAAAAAAATCAAGGTATTT.

Only a few counts were recorded for this clone. Since a far larger clone is one base different, this is likely a read error. Other DNA variants within this sample encode the same CDR3. The rearrangement joins TRGV2 to TRGJ1 or TRGJ2. Looked up from germline, CDR1 is EGSNGY and CDR2 is YDSYNSKV. CDR3 length: 13 residues. CDR3 protein: CATWDGPGYKKLF. CDR3 in DNA: TGTGCCACCTGGGACGGGCCGGGTTATAAGAAGCTCTTT.

This clone is termed hyperexpanded. The rearrangement uses TRGV9 and TRGJ1 or TRGJ2. Trimming at V came to 0 bases and at J to 3 bases, leaving 8 bases not matched to a gene. CDR3 size: 15 residues. The germline V gene has CDR1 GITISATS and CDR2 ISYDGTV (reference sequence). CDR3 DNA: TGTGCCTTGTGGGAGGTGCAGGAGGGTTATTATAAGAAACTCTTT. It translates to CALWEVQEGYYKKLF.

This clone was counted only a few times. The chain uses TRGV9 and TRGJP. The CDR3 length is 16 residues. V lost 4 bases, J lost 3 bases, and 3 bases stayed unmatched. Germline V lookup: CDR1 GITISATS, CDR2 ISYDGTV (reference sequence). The CDR3 here is CALWDTQELGKKIKVF. The DNA for the CDR3 is TGTGCCTTGTGGGATACGCAAGAGTTGGGCAAAAAAATCAAGGTATTT.

A few counts support this clone. This is likely an artifact of a read error, given a far larger clone one base away. Other DNA sequences of this sample code for an identical CDR3. J is TRGJ1 or TRGJ2 and V is TRGV5. CDR1 and CDR2 from the germline V gene are VINAFY and YDVSNSKD. The CDR3 length is 11 residues. CDR3 in DNA: TGTGCTACCTGGGACAGGAATAAGAAACTCTTT. This sequence encodes CATWDRNKKLF.

This clone has more than one count but fewer than ten. With a far larger clone one base away, a read error is the likely cause. The chain combines TRGV9 with TRGJP. Germline CDR1 is GITISATS and CDR2 is ISYDGTV (reference sequence). The CDR3 loop spans 16 amino acids. The CDR3 region is CALWESQELGKKIRVF. In nucleotides, the CDR3 is TGTGCCTTGTGGGAGTCTCAGGAGTTGGGCAAAAAAATCAGGGTATTT.

This clone has more than one count but fewer than ten. This likely stems from a read error, as it lies one base from a far larger clone. V is TRGV2 and J is TRGJ1 or TRGJ2. The CDR3 runs to 13 residues. CDR1 and CDR2 from the germline V gene are EGSNGY and YDSYNSKV. J gave up 3 bases and V 4 bases, and 6 bases lay outside the gene matches. CDR3 loop: CATWDGTYYKKLF. The CDR3 DNA follows: TGTGCCACCTGGGATGGGACTTATTATAAGAAACTCTTT.

With respect to this clone: Only one base separates this from a far larger clonotype, so it likely reflects a read error. This rearrangement joins TRGV9 to TRGJP. V lost 3 bases to trimming and J lost 7 bases; unmatched junction nucleotides: 6. CDR1 is GITISATS, CDR2 ISYDGTV, per germline (reference sequence). The CDR3 is 16 residues long. The CDR3 DNA reads TGTGCCTTGTGGGAGCCTCAGGAGTTGGGCAAAAAAATCAAGGTATTT. Protein product: CALWEPQELGKKIKVF.

For this clone: The protein given by TCRdb reflects a much larger clone and differs at residue 4 from this DNA's translation, likely from a read error; the protein shown is the DNA's translation. This specimen includes other DNA sequences encoding the same CDR3. The V call is TRGV5, the J call TRGJ1 or TRGJ2. The CDR3 runs 11 residues. Germline assignment: CDR1 VINAFY and CDR2 YDVSNSKD. CDR3 nucleotides: TGTGCCACCAGGGACAGGAATAAGAAACTCTTT. It translates to CATRDRNKKLF.

This clone was detected a few times. A read error may produce the germline difference seen at one junction end. The chain combines TRGV8 with TRGJP2. The V gene's germline CDR1 is VENAVY and CDR2 YDSYNSRV. CDR3 length equals 14 residues. The CDR3: CAAWDGKSDWIKTF. As DNA, the CDR3 is TGTGCCGCCTGGGATGGGAAAAGTGACTGGATCAAGACGTTT.